This record looks at one TCR beta chain sequence and its context. These data belong to a study of blood T cell repertoires in COVID-19. About the study: Sites across the United States, Italy and Spain contributed samples from acute and convalescent COVID-19. Nucleic acid was either cDNA or gDNA, and it came from T cells, B-cell-depleted T cells, or PBMCs.

Measured with immunoSEQ multiplex PCR; TCRdb has only the in-frame clones, and not every one. The sample yields fewer than 200,000 clones, approximately 81% seen once. Germline CDR1 is SGHTA and CDR2 is FQGTGA. V shed 2 bases and J 7 bases; nucleotides not matched to a gene: 5. This CDR3 has 15 amino acids. This TCR came from a woman in her sixties or seventies with COVID-19, enrolled during active disease. Specimen: peripheral blood. This chain connects TRBV7-3 to TRBJ1-6, with 7 bases matching TRBD1. This chain's CDR3 is CASSLGGQTNSPLHF. DNA for the CDR3: TGTGCCAGCAGCTTAGGGGGACAGACAAATTCACCCCTCCACTTT.